The T cell receptor (beta chain) under discussion was sequenced for a study of spatial heterogeneity in lung cancer. Overall study findings and caveats: Blood contained ubiquitous expanded tumor TCRs more at resection than at follow-up.

For this clonotype: Its antigen is unknown.

Time point: sample taken at primary tumor resection. Tumor, nontumor lung or frozen PBMC supplied whole RNA, sequenced without sorting. The study tagged each TCR cDNA molecule with a unique molecular identifier. TCRdb reprocessed the 5' RACE reads with MiXCR, giving one entry per CDR3 protein. This sample has 89,000 or so distinct CDR3 sequences; approximately 20% occur once, and the top ten carry about 6.6%. The CDR3 has 12 amino acids. Germline-derived CDR1 and CDR2 are LNHDA and SQIVND (reference sequence). Trimming stripped 7 bases from V and 5 bases from J, with 8 bases between. The chain couples TRBV19 to TRBJ2-2; D may be TRBD1 (6 bases). Sequenced material: PBMCs, taken at surgery. This TCR was recovered from a male donor with early-stage non-small cell lung cancer. The CDR3: CASNTGTGELFF. In DNA form, the CDR3 reads TGTGCCAGTAATACAGGGACCGGGGAGCTGTTTTTT.